Sequencing of this TCR beta chain was carried out in a study of neurological immune-mediated disorders. Notes on the study in general: Patients with HTLV-1-associated myelopathy had the highest level of TCR clonal expansion, whereas patients with multiple sclerosis had the lowest level, falling beneath the level found in healthy controls.

With 10-nucleotide random UMIs, 5'RACE was used to make the cDNA. TCRdb recomputed calls from the 5' RACE reads with MiXCR, one row per CDR3 protein. The table has approximately 28,000 distinct CDR3 sequences, about 17% seen once. This clonotype is classed as medium-sized. What it binds is unknown. Regarding time point: technical triplicate 3. Germline V lookup: CDR1 SEHNR, CDR2 FQNEAQ (reference sequence). After removal of 1 base from V and 4 bases from J, the junction contained 1 base not matched to a gene. The CDR3 loop spans 14 amino acids. The material sequenced was CD4+ T cells from blood. The source is a female donor with HTLV-1-associated myelopathy (HAM/TSP). The rearrangement links TRBV7-9 to TRBJ2-3, with 8 bases matching TRBD1. Here the CDR3 reads CASSLGTGPDTQYF. In DNA, the CDR3 is TGTGCCAGCAGCTTAGGGACAGGGCCAGATACGCAGTATTTT.